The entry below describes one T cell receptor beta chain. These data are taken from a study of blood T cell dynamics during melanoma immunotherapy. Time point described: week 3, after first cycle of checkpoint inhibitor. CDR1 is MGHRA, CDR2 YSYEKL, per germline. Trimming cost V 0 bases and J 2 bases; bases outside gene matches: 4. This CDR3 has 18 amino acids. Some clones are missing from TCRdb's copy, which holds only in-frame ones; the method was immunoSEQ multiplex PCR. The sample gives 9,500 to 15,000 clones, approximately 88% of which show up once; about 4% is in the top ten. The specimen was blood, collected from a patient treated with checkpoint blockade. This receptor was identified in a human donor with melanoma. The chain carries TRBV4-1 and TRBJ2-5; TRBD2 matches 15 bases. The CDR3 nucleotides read TGCGCCAGCAGCCAAGATCCTGGACTAGCGGGGGGGCAAGAGACCCAGTACTTC. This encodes CASSQDPGLAGGQETQYF.